Below, 22 T cell receptor beta chains from the same sample are listed, as sequenced in a study of blood T cell repertoires in COVID-19. Produced via immunoSEQ multiplex PCR; TCRdb's table is partial and in-frame only. This sample has about 70,000 clones, with just over 90% found just once. The sequenced material came from peripheral blood. The receptors here all came from a man over 45 with COVID-19, enrolled during active disease.

The chain links TRBV5-4 to TRBJ2-5; TRBD2 matches 10 bases. The trim removed 4 bases at V and 5 bases at J, leaving 17 bases unmatched. Germline V CDR1 and CDR2: SGHNT, YYREEE (reference sequence). There are 18 residues in the CDR3. Here the CDR3 reads CASSRRGLAIPAGETQYF. CDR3 DNA sequence: TGTGCCAGCAGCCGCCGGGGACTAGCGATCCCCGCGGGGGAGACCCAGTACTTC.

The chain combines TRBV30 with TRBJ1-6; unclear D gene. The V end was cut by 1 base, the J end by 9 bases, with 10 bases between. Germline values: CDR1 GTSNPN, CDR2 SVGIG (reference sequence). CDR3 length: 13 residues. CDR3 in amino acids: CAWSAPPGSPLHF. CDR3 bases: TGTGCCTGGAGTGCTCCCCCGGGTTCACCCCTCCACTTT.

The CDR3: CSASTPGSKETQYF. In DNA form, the CDR3 reads TGCAGTGCTAGTACTCCAGGGTCTAAAGAGACCCAGTACTTC. The chain couples TRBV20-1 to TRBJ2-5, with a weak D call TRBD1 (5 bases). Germline loops: CDR1 DFQATT, CDR2 SNEGSKA (reference sequence). The CDR3 consists of 14 residues. Trimming took off 3 bases at V and 3 bases at J, with 14 bases between the two ends.

The chain links TRBV7-9 to TRBJ2-1, with TRBD1 matching 8 bases. Germline CDR1 is SEHNR and CDR2 is FQNEAQ (reference sequence). Trimming removed 5 bases from V and 6 bases from J; junction bases left unmatched: 6. There are 14 residues in the CDR3. CDR3 region: CASSPDRVANEQFF. CDR3 nucleotides: TGTGCCAGCAGCCCGGACAGGGTGGCCAATGAGCAGTTCTTC.

This chain connects TRBV19 to TRBJ2-3, with TRBD2 matching over 8 bases. Germline lookup yields CDR1 LNHDA and CDR2 SQIVND (reference sequence). The CDR3 runs to 17 residues. V trimming: 5 bases; J trimming: 2 bases; junction bases outside the gene matches: 12. In DNA form, the CDR3 reads TGTGCCAGTAGTCCCCCGGGGGGGGACCTCCTCACAGATACGCAGTATTTT. Protein: CASSPPGGDLLTDTQYF.

The gene calls are TRBV30 and TRBJ1-5, with a weak D call TRBD1 (6 bases). Trimming cost V 4 bases and J 2 bases, with 15 bases left between them. CDR1 GTSNPN and CDR2 SVGIG come from the germline V gene (reference sequence). The CDR3 has 15 amino acids. CDR3 in amino acids: CAWKRSGVGNQPQHF. Here the CDR3 DNA reads TGTGCCTGGAAGAGATCAGGGGTAGGCAATCAGCCCCAGCATTTT. Drawing the rest from reference TRBV30 and TRBJ1-5, the complete variable domain is SQTIHQWPATLVQPVGSPLSLECTVEGTSNPNLYWYRQAAGRGLQLLFYSVGIGQISSEVPQNLSASRPQDRQFILSSKKLLLSDSGFYLCAWKRSGVGNQPQHFGDGTRLSIL.

The chain carries TRBV2 and TRBJ2-3, with D unresolved. Germline-derived CDR1 and CDR2 are SNHLY and FYNNEI. This CDR3 comprises 15 residues. V was shortened by 6 bases and J by 0 bases, with 13 bases between the two germline ends. This chain's CDR3 is CASRAFAASTDTQYF. The CDR3 DNA sequence: TGTGCCAGCAGGGCCTTTGCGGCTAGCACAGATACGCAGTATTTT. Complete variable domain (other parts from reference TRBV2 and TRBJ2-3): EPEVTQTPSHQVTQMGQEVILRCVPISNHLYFYWYRQILGQKVEFLVSFYNNEISEKSEIFDDQFSVERPDGSNFTLKIRSTKLEDSAMYFCASRAFAASTDTQYFGPGTRLTVL.

The CDR3 spells CASSATVEQFF. CDR3 coding DNA: TGTGCCAGCAGCGCTACTGTGGAGCAGTTCTTC. The rearrangement joins TRBV6-2 or TRBV6-3 to TRBJ2-1, with no clear D. Trimming removed 6 bases from V and 10 bases from J, with 10 bases in between. The CDR3 totals 11 residues. Per germline, CDR1 MNHEY and CDR2 SVGEGT.

In the case of this clone: Other DNA sequences in the same sample also yield this CDR3. V and J are TRBV9 and TRBJ2-1; 10 bases map to TRBD2. Germline V CDR1 and CDR2: SGDLS, YYNGEE. The V gene end was trimmed by 5 bases and the J gene end by 7 bases; junction bases not matched to a gene: 9. The CDR3 has 15 residues. The CDR3 region is CASSPSGRADNEQFF. CDR3 bases: TGTGCCAGCAGTCCCAGCGGGAGGGCGGATAATGAGCAGTTCTTC.

The rearrangement joins TRBV3-1 (or the pseudogene TRBV3-2) to TRBJ2-3, with D tentatively TRBD2 (6 bases). CDR1 and CDR2 from the germline V gene are LGHDT and YNNKEL (reference sequence). V shed 7 bases and J shed 0 bases, with 8 bases lying between them. The CDR3 totals 13 residues. DNA of the CDR3: TGTGCCAGCAAGCGGGCTAGCACAGATACGCAGTATTTT. It is translated as CASKRASTDTQYF.

V is TRBV5-4 and J is TRBJ2-7; 7 nucleotides agree with TRBD1. Germline assignment: CDR1 SGHNT and CDR2 YYREEE (reference sequence). This CDR3 is built from 14 residues. J gave up 0 bases and V 4 bases, and 4 bases lay outside the gene matches. CDR3 residues: CASSTQGTSYEQYV. The CDR3, as DNA: TGTGCCAGCAGCACACAGGGGACCTCCTACGAGCAGTACGTC.

V usage is TRBV20-1 and J usage is TRBJ2-1; 11 nucleotides agree with TRBD2. The CDR3 runs to 14 residues. Germline assignment: CDR1 DFQATT and CDR2 SNEGSKA (reference sequence). Losses at the gene ends were 3 bases for V and 11 bases for J; bases not matched to a gene: 9. The CDR3 sequence is CSASMLAGGRQQFF. The DNA of the CDR3 is TGCAGTGCTAGTATGCTAGCGGGAGGACGCCAGCAGTTCTTC.

V and J are TRBV5-5 and TRBJ1-4, with D possibly matching TRBD1 (5 bases). Per the germline V gene, CDR1 is SGHKS and CDR2 is YYEKEE (reference sequence). V was cut by 5 bases and J by 4 bases, with 12 bases left in between. The CDR3 runs to 14 residues. The CDR3 sequence is CASRDTLGNEKLFF. The CDR3 nucleotides read TGTGCCAGCAGGGACACTCTGGGTAATGAAAAACTGTTTTTT.

The chain couples TRBV7-3 to TRBJ2-7; possible D gene TRBD1, 5 bases. The CDR3 sequence is 14 residues long. The ends were cut back, 5 bases at V and 0 bases at J, with 11 bases in the middle. Looked up from germline, CDR1 is SGHTA and CDR2 is FQGTGA. In DNA, the CDR3 is TGTGCCAGCAGCCAATCGGACAACTCCTACGAGCAGTACTTC. It is translated as CASSQSDNSYEQYF.

The chain links TRBV13 to TRBJ2-3; 7 bases match TRBD2. The CDR3 covers 19 residues. J was trimmed by 4 bases and V by 0 bases; bases with no gene match: 16. CDR1 PRHDT and CDR2 FYEKMQ come from the germline V gene (reference sequence). The chain's CDR3 is CASSLGGLASGSTADTQYF. The CDR3 DNA sequence: TGTGCCAGCAGCTTAGGCGGATTAGCTAGCGGCAGCACCGCAGATACGCAGTATTTT.

V and J are TRBV18 and TRBJ2-1, with 7 nucleotides matching TRBD2. CDR1 KGHSH and CDR2 LQKENI come from the germline V gene. The CDR3 length is 16 residues. The junction had 12 bases not matched to a gene; V was cut back by 3 bases and J by 7 bases. The CDR3 bases are TGTGCCAGCTCACCGATTACTTCGGGACTATTAAATGAGCAGTTCTTC. Translated, it gives CASSPITSGLLNEQFF.

J is TRBJ2-2 and V is TRBV25-1; 10 nucleotides match TRBD1. The CDR3 covers 15 residues. With 7 bases clipped from V and 4 bases from J, the junction kept 6 bases outside the gene matches. Germline values: CDR1 MGHDK, CDR2 SYGVNS. The CDR3 sequence is CASKAGTGATGELFF. The CDR3 region has the DNA TGTGCCAGCAAGGCCGGGACAGGGGCCACCGGGGAGCTGTTTTTT.

This clone was detected once. This chain joins TRBV5-1 and TRBJ1-4, with D possibly matching TRBD1 (5 bases). This CDR3 contains 14 residues. Germline-derived CDR1 and CDR2 are SGHRS and YFSETQ. Between the trimmed V and J ends, which lost 1 base and 5 bases, there was a span of 9 bases. The CDR3 here is CASSLIGGNEKLFF. In DNA form, the CDR3 reads TGCGCCAGCAGCTTGATTGGGGGGAATGAAAAACTGTTTTTT. Combining the CDR3 with reference TRBV5-1 and TRBJ1-4 gives the whole variable domain KAGVTQTPRYLIKTRGQQVTLSCSPISGHRSVSWYQQTPGQGLQFLFEYFSETQRNKGNFPGRFSGRQFSNSRSEMNVSTLELGDSALYLCASSLIGGNEKLFFGSGTQLSVL.

The chain employs TRBV5-1 and TRBJ1-1; D uncertain. Germline lookup yields CDR1 SGHRS and CDR2 YFSETQ. The CDR3 has 13 amino acids. Trimming took 0 bases from V and 0 from J, leaving 3 bases between them. In nucleotides, the CDR3 is TGCGCCAGCAGCTTGGGTATGAACACTGAAGCTTTCTTT. As protein: CASSLGMNTEAFF.

This clone has a single count. This sequence joins TRBV29-1 and TRBJ2-7; TRBD2 is a possible D gene (5 bases). The CDR3 totals 13 residues. In germline, CDR1 is SQVTM, CDR2 ANQGSEA. V was pared by 6 bases and J by 2 bases, with 14 bases between. The CDR3 spells CSVEGERTYEQYF. As DNA, the CDR3 is TGCAGCGTCGAGGGCGAGCGGACCTACGAGCAGTACTTC.

The rearrangement joins TRBV5-1 to TRBJ2-7; the match to TRBD1 covers 9 bases. CDR3 length: 14 amino acids. In germline, CDR1 is SGHRS, CDR2 YFSETQ. Germline trimming cut 4 bases from V and 6 bases from J; bases unmatched to any gene: 8. The CDR3 DNA reads TGCGCCAGCAGCCCCGGGACAGGGCGTCTCGAGCAGTACTTC. Translated: CASSPGTGRLEQYF.

The chain is built from TRBV19 and TRBJ1-2; D unclear. The CDR3 runs to 12 residues. Germline CDR1 and CDR2: LNHDA and SQIVND (reference sequence). V was pared by 5 bases and J by 5 bases, with 9 bases between. The CDR3 nucleotides are TGTGCCAGTAGTCCCCCAGATTATGGCTACACCTTC. This sequence encodes CASSPPDYGYTF.